Below are 19 T cell receptor beta chains sequenced from a single sample in a study of blood T cells in healthy people across ages. Through a sample-barcoded 5' primer and a J-beta primer mix, a second PCR was run for 7 to 11 cycles. TCRdb reprocessed the 5' RACE reads via MiXCR and lists one record per CDR3 protein. The sample has 1,800,000 or so distinct CDR3 sequences, roughly 43% seen once. The sequenced material came from blood. The receptor set was obtained from a human donor in good health.

This chain connects TRBV24-1 to TRBJ2-3, with D unresolved. This CDR3 has 15 amino acids. With 2 bases removed from V and 2 bases from J, the gap between germline ends came to 10 bases. CDR1 and CDR2 (germline): KGHDR, SFDVKD. The CDR3 DNA reads TGTGCCACCAGTGATTCATCAGAGATCACAGATACGCAGTATTTT. It is translated as CATSDSSEITDTQYF.

Notes on this clonotype: This may be a read error: a much more frequent sequence differs by one nucleotide. The genes are TRBV5-1 and TRBJ1-1; 7 nucleotides match TRBD1. CDR1 is SGHRS and CDR2 is YFSETQ in the germline V gene. This CDR3 comprises 14 residues. Trimming at V came to 0 bases and at J to 5 bases, leaving 4 bases not matched to a gene. The CDR3 here is CASSLEGAKTEAFF. CDR3 nucleotide sequence: TGCGCCAGCAGCTTGGAGGGGGCGAAAACTGAAGCTTTCTTT.

The rearrangement links TRBV28 to TRBJ2-5; no clear D. The J call may not be correct, given that the DNA end is closer to TRBJ2-7. The CDR3 is 14 residues long. Germline V gene lookup returns CDR1 MDHEN and CDR2 SYDVKM. CDR3 in DNA: TGTGCCAGCAGTTTAAATGGGCGGCCCTACGAGCAGTACTTC. This gives the protein CASSLNGRPYEQYF.

This clonotype was seen only a few times. The chain uses TRBV7-9 and TRBJ2-3; 11 bases map to TRBD2. The germline V gene has CDR1 SEHNR and CDR2 FQNEAQ (reference sequence). CDR3 length equals 15 residues. V lost 5 bases, J lost 8 bases, and 9 bases stayed unmatched. The CDR3 DNA reads as TGTGCCAGCAGCACCAGACTAGCGGGGTCGGTTACGCAGTATTTT. It codes for CASSTRLAGSVTQYF.

This chain joins TRBV20-1 and TRBJ1-5; D is unresolved. This CDR3 region has 13 residues. With 2 bases removed from V and 3 bases from J, the gap between germline ends came to 8 bases. Per the germline V gene, CDR1 is DFQATT and CDR2 is SNEGSKA (reference sequence). As DNA, the CDR3 is TGCAGTGCTAGAAGGCAGCCCAATCAGCCCCAGCATTTT. Translating it yields CSARRQPNQPQHF.

This clonotype has more than one count but fewer than ten. This sequence joins TRBV30 and TRBJ1-2, with D hard to call. Germline V gene sequence: CDR1 GTSNPN, CDR2 SVGIG (reference sequence). V was shortened by 4 bases and J by 8 bases, with 8 bases between the two germline ends. The CDR3 is 10 amino acids. This CDR3 reads CAWKEQGYTF. The DNA for the CDR3 is TGTGCCTGGAAAGAGCAAGGCTACACCTTC.

This clonotype appeared a few times. The genes are TRBV6-5 and TRBJ2-5, with 9 bases matching TRBD2. This CDR3 is built from 19 residues. The V segment lost 0 bases and the J segment 3 bases; nucleotides outside the gene matches: 14. The V gene's germline CDR1 is MNHEY and CDR2 SVGAGI. CDR3 in amino acids: CASSYSALGSGGSKETQYF. Here the CDR3 DNA reads TGTGCCAGCAGTTACTCGGCTCTTGGGAGCGGGGGGTCGAAAGAGACCCAGTACTTC.

The chain combines TRBV12-3 or TRBV12-4 with TRBJ1-1, with 7 bases matching TRBD1. The CDR3 is 15 amino acids. V dropped 5 bases and J dropped 3; count of bases not matched to a gene: 9. For the CDR3, the DNA is TGTGCCAGCAGTCCCCGACAGGGTGGGTACACTGAAGCTTTCTTT. It specifies CASSPRQGGYTEAFF.

This clonotype was seen only a few times. The J gene is TRBJ1-3, the V gene TRBV12-3 or TRBV12-4, with 8 bases fitting TRBD1. The CDR3 has 17 residues. With V trimmed by 5 bases and J by 3 bases, 12 bases remained unmatched. The CDR3 reads CASSAGTGDLGGNTIYF. The CDR3 DNA sequence: TGTGCCAGCAGTGCCGGGACAGGTGACCTTGGTGGAAACACCATATATTTT.

CDR3 sequence (DNA): TGCGCCAGCAGCCAAGAGGGACTAGCAGTAGACAAAAACATTCAGTACTTC. Residues: CASSQEGLAVDKNIQYF. The V and J genes are TRBV4-3 and TRBJ2-4, with TRBD2 matching 9 bases. V was pared by 0 bases and J by 3 bases, with 6 bases of the junction left unmatched. CDR1 and CDR2 from the germline V gene are LGHNA and YSLEER. This CDR3 has 17 amino acids.

V is TRBV6-5 and J is TRBJ1-3, with TRBD1 identical over 8 bases. There are 16 residues in the CDR3. Germline V CDR1 and CDR2: MNHEY, SVGAGI. The V gene end was trimmed by 5 bases and the J gene end by 2 bases; junction bases not matched to a gene: 8. Here the CDR3 DNA reads TGTGCCAGCAGTATCTCAGGGGGCCTCACTGGAAACACCATATATTTT. Translated, it gives CASSISGGLTGNTIYF.

The gene calls are TRBV7-2 and TRBJ2-7; D is ambiguous. V gave up 3 bases and J gave up 10 bases, with 10 bases separating them. The CDR3 loop spans 11 amino acids. Germline CDR1 reads SGHTA; CDR2 reads FQGNSA. The CDR3 here is CASSFKTIQYF. The DNA of the CDR3 is TGTGCCAGCAGCTTTAAAACCATCCAGTACTTC. The full variable domain, with the rest looked up from reference TRBV7-2 and TRBJ2-7, is GAGVSQSPSNKVTEKGKDVELRCDPISGHTALYWYRQSLGQGLEFLIYFQGNSAPDKSGLPSDRFSAERTGGSVSTLTIQRTQQEDSAVYLCASSFKTIQYFGPGTRLTVT.

The sample holds one count of this clonotype. The chain combines TRBV20-1 with TRBJ2-1; 11 bases map to TRBD1. CDR1 is DFQATT, CDR2 SNEGSKA, per germline (reference sequence). The CDR3 contains 15 residues. Trimming took 5 bases from V and 6 from J; bases not matched to a gene: 9. CDR3 protein: CSASIGTGGFNEQFF. The CDR3 DNA is TGCAGTGCTTCCATCGGGACAGGGGGATTCAATGAGCAGTTCTTC.

This clonotype was seen only a few times. The CDR3 nucleotides are TGTGCCAGCAGTCCCACGAGAGATAATCAGCCCCAGCATTTT. Translating gives CASSPTRDNQPQHF. This chain connects TRBV12-3 or TRBV12-4 to TRBJ1-5, with no clear D. The CDR3 covers 14 residues. The germline V and J ends were trimmed by 5 bases and 4 bases, with 12 bases remaining between them.

Worth noting for this clonotype: Possible read error: a much larger clone is one base away. The CDR3 DNA sequence: TGTGCCAGCAGCCAAGATGCCACCGTGGAGGGGGCCTACTCTGGGGCCAACGTCCTGACTTTC. Translated: CASSQDATVEGAYSGANVLTF. This chain links TRBV4-2 with TRBJ2-6; TRBD1 is a possible D gene (7 bases). CDR3 length: 21 residues. The V gene's germline CDR1 is LGHNA and CDR2 YNFKEQ. The V and J ends lost 0 bases and 0 bases respectively, with 21 bases between them.

This clonotype came up a few times. The V gene is TRBV6-6, the J gene TRBJ2-7, with 8 bases that match TRBD1. From germline, CDR1 is MNHNY and CDR2 SVGAGI (reference sequence). Trimming took 5 bases from V and 2 from J; bases not matched to a gene: 11. This CDR3 contains 16 residues. CDR3 region: CASSVVYRDRPYEQYF. Written as DNA, the CDR3 is TGTGCCAGCAGTGTTGTTTACCGGGACAGGCCCTACGAGCAGTACTTC.

This clonotype was counted many times. V gene TRBV4-3 combines with J gene TRBJ2-4, with a tentative D call TRBD1 (6 bases). CDR1 and CDR2 (germline): LGHNA, YSLEER. Trimming shortened V by 0 bases and J by 5 bases, and 8 bases separated the two germline ends. The CDR3 runs to 14 residues. DNA of the CDR3: TGCGCCAGCAGCCAAGACAACAGGGAAAACATTCAGTACTTC. Translation: CASSQDNRENIQYF.

This chain joins TRBV4-1 and TRBJ2-7; D uncertain. The germline V gene encodes CDR1 MGHRA and CDR2 YSYEKL. Trimming pared 0 bases from V and 2 bases from J, leaving 11 bases between. The CDR3 has 15 residues. The CDR3 DNA follows: TGCGCCAGCAGCCAAGAAGTGGCCAGTGCCTACGAGCAGTACTTC. Its protein product is CASSQEVASAYEQYF.

The gene calls are TRBV15 and TRBJ1-1, with D perhaps TRBD1 (5 bases). CDR3 size: 15 residues. Germline V gene sequence: CDR1 LNHNV, CDR2 YYDKDF (reference sequence). The germline V and J ends were trimmed by 1 base and 3 bases, with 12 bases remaining between them. The chain's CDR3 is CATSRAGGVDTEAFF. The DNA of the CDR3 is TGTGCCACCAGCAGAGCCGGGGGAGTGGACACTGAAGCTTTCTTT.